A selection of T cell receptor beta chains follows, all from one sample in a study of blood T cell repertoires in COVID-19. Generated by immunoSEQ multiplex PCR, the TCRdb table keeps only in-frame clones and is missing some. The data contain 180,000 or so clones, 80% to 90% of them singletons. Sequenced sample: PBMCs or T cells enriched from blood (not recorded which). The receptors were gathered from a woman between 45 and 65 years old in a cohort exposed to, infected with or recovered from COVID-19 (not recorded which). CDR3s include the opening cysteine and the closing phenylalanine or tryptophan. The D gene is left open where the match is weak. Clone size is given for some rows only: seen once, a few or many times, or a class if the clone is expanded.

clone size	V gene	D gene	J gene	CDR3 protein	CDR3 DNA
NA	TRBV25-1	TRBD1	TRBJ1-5	CASSADRGRADSNQPQHF	TGTGCCAGCAGTGCGGACAGGGGGCGAGCGGATAGCAATCAGCCCCAGCATTTT
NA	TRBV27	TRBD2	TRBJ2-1	CASRGTSGGQFF	TGTGCCAGCAGAGGGACTAGCGGAGGACAGTTCTTC
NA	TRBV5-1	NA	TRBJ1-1	CASSSQTNTEAFF	TGCGCCAGCAGCTCCCAGACTAACACTGAAGCTTTCTTT
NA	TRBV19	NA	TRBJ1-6	CASRPGNDNSPLHF	TGTGCCAGTCGACCCGGGAACGATAATTCACCCCTCCACTTT
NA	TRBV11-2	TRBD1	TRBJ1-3	CASSLGSQGARNTIYF	TGTGCCAGCAGCTTAGGTTCCCAGGGGGCAAGAAACACCATATATTTT
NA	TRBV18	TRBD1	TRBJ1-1	CASPTNGDRGLNTEAFF	TGTGCCAGCCCCACGAATGGGGACAGGGGCCTGAACACTGAAGCTTTCTTT
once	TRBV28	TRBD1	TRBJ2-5	CASSPDRGPGTQYF	TGTGCCAGCAGTCCGGACAGGGGGCCTGGGACCCAGTACTTC
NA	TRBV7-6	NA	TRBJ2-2	CATGGQGNTGELFF	TGTGCCACGGGAGGACAGGGGAACACCGGGGAGCTGTTTTTT
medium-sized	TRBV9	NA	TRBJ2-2	CASSVVDGRELFF	TGTGCCAGCAGCGTAGTAGACGGGAGGGAGCTGTTTTTT
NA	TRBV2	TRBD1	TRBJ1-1	CATDRGAAEAFF	TGTGCCACAGACAGGGGGGCAGCTGAAGCTTTCTTT
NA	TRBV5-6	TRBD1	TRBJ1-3	CASSVLTGTGNTIYF	TGTGCCAGCAGCGTCCTGACAGGGACTGGAAACACCATATATTTT
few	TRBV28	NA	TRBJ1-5	CASSLPARVRSNQPQHF	TGTGCCAGCAGTTTACCCGCCCGGGTACGCAGCAATCAGCCCCAGCATTTT
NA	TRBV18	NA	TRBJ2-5	CASSLTAGQQETQYF	TGTGCCAGCTCACTCACGGCAGGGCAACAAGAGACCCAGTACTTC
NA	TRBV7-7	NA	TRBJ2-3	CASSRGGGAVSTDTQYF	TGTGCTAGCAGTAGGGGCGGAGGGGCCGTTAGCACAGATACGCAGTATTTT
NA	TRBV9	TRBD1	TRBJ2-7	CASSVREGAGEQYF	TGTGCCAGCAGCGTCAGAGAGGGGGCAGGCGAGCAGTACTTC
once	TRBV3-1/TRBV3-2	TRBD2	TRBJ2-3	CASSQDVSGGETQYF	TGTGCCAGCAGCCAAGATGTAAGCGGGGGGGAAACGCAGTATTTT
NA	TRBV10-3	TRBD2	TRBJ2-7	CAISQAGVSYEQYF	TGTGCCATCAGTCAAGCGGGAGTCTCCTACGAGCAGTACTTC
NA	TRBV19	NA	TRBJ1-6	CASSTRTDGISPLHF	TGTGCCAGTAGTACGCGGACAGATGGGATTTCACCCCTCCACTTT
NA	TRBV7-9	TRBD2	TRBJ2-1	CASSFGEGQFF	TGTGCCAGCAGCTTTGGGGAGGGGCAGTTCTTC
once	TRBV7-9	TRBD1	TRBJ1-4	CASSRGTGNEKLFF	TGTGCCAGCAGCCGAGGGACAGGAAATGAAAAACTGTTTTTT
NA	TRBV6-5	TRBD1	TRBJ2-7	CASSPWTGVYEQYF	TGTGCCAGCAGTCCCTGGACAGGGGTCTACGAGCAGTACTTC
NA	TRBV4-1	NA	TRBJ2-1	CASSQDASRGYEQFF	TGCGCCAGCAGCCAAGATGCAAGCAGGGGCTATGAGCAGTTCTTC
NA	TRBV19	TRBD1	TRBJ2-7	CASSRLTGATYEQYF	TGTGCCAGTAGTAGACTGACAGGGGCGACCTACGAGCAGTACTTC
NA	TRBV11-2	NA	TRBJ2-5	CASSSRVGSEATQYF	TGTGCCAGCAGCTCGAGGGTCGGCAGCGAAGCGACCCAGTACTTC
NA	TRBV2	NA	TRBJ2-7	CASFDEGYEQYF	TGTGCCAGCTTCGATGAGGGCTACGAGCAGTACTTC
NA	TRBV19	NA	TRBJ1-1	CATWPGGNTEAFF	TGTGCCACCTGGCCCGGGGGGAACACTGAAGCTTTCTTT
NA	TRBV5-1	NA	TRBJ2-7	CASSNPSAVGGEQYF	TGCGCCAGCAGCAACCCTAGCGCTGTAGGTGGGGAGCAGTACTTC
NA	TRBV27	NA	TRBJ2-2	CASSLNGPGRELFF	TGTGCCAGCAGTTTAAACGGCCCGGGTCGGGAGCTGTTTTTT
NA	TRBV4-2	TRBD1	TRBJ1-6	CASSYGTANNSPLHF	TGTGCCAGCAGCTACGGGACAGCAAATAATTCACCCCTCCACTTT
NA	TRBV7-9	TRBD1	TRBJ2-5	CASSSGQGQETQYF	TGTGCCAGCAGCTCGGGACAGGGCCAAGAGACCCAGTACTTC
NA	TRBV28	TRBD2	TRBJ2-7	CASSLGGSDGEQYF	TGTGCCAGCAGTTTAGGCGGGAGCGACGGCGAGCAGTACTTC
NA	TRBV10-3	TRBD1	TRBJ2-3	CAISPRTGGSDTQYF	TGTGCCATCAGCCCCAGGACAGGGGGCTCAGATACGCAGTATTTT